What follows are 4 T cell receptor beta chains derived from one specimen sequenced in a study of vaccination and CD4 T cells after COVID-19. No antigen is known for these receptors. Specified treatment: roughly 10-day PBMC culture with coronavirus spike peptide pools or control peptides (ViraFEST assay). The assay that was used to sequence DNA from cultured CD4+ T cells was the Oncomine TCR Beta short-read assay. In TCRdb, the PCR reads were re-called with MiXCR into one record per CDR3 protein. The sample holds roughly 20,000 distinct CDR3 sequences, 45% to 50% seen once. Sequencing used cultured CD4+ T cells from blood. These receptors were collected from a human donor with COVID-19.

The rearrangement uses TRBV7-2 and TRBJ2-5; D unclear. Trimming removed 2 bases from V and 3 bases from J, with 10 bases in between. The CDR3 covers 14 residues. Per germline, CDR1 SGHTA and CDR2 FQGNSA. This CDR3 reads CASSLTPQKETQYF. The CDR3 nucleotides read TGTGCCAGCAGCTTAACCCCCCAAAAAGAGACCCAGTACTTC.

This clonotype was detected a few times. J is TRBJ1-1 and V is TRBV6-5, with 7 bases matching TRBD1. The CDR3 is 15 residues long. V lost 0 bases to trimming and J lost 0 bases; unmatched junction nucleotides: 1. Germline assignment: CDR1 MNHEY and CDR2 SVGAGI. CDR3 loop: CASSYSRGVNTEAFF. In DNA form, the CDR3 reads TGTGCCAGCAGTTACTCCAGGGGGGTGAACACTGAAGCTTTCTTT.

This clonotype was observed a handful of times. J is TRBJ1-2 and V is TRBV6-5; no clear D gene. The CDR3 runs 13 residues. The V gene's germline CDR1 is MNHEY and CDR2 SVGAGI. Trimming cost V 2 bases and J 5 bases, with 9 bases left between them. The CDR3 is CASSYGSGYGYTF. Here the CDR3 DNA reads TGTGCCAGCAGTTACGGCAGTGGGTATGGCTACACCTTC.

CDR3 sequence reads: CASSGSSGGAWTGELFF. The CDR3 region has the DNA TGTGCCAGCAGCGGTTCTAGCGGGGGGGCTTGGACCGGGGAGCTGTTTTTT. The J gene is TRBJ2-2, the V gene TRBV9, with TRBD2 identical over 12 bases. V trimming: 3 bases; J trimming: 5 bases; junction bases outside the gene matches: 8. The V gene's germline CDR1 is SGDLS and CDR2 YYNGEE. The CDR3 spans 17 residues.